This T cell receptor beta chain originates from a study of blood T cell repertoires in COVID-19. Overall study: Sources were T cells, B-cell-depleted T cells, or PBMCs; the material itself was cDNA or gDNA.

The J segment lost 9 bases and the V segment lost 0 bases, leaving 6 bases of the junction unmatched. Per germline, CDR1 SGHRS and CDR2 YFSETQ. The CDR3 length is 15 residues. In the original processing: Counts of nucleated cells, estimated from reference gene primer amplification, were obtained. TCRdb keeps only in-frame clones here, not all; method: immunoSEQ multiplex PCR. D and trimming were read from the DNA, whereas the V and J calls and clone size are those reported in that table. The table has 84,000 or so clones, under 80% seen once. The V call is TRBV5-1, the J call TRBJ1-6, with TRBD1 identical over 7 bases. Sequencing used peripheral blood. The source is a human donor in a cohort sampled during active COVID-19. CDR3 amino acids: CASSLEGAGGSPLHF. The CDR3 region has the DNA TGCGCCAGCAGCTTGGAGGGGGCCGGCGGTTCACCCCTCCACTTT.